These T cell receptor beta chains were read from a single sample in a study of sequential checkpoint blockade in melanoma. Assay: immunoSEQ multiplex PCR; the TCRdb copy retains only in-frame clones and omits some. The sample has around 18,000 clones, around four fifths seen once. Sequencing was performed on CD8+ T cells sorted from blood (inferred from file names), taken from a patient given nivolumab and ipilimumab in sequence. These TCRs come from a human donor with melanoma. Each CDR3 is given with its conserved first and last residue. The order of the fields is J gene, V gene, CDR3 protein.

TRBJ1-5 | TRBV27 | CASSPGQGFQPQHF
TRBJ2-3 | TRBV4-2 | CASSQGLAGGPDTQYF
TRBJ2-1 | TRBV27 | CASSLRQSSYNEQFF
TRBJ1-1 | TRBV6-4 | CASSDSESPNEAFF
TRBJ2-2 | TRBV19 | CASSIVAGSGELFF
TRBJ2-1 | TRBV7-9 | CASTVGGHNEQFF
TRBJ2-7 | TRBV2 | CASSEAGGSIFGSYEQYF
TRBJ2-3 | TRBV28 | CASSFVSGSDTQYF
TRBJ1-1 | TRBV19 | CASSIVLRQYTEAFF
TRBJ2-7 | TRBV28 | CASRGTATYEQYF
TRBJ2-4 | TRBV9 | CASSGEGDIQYF
TRBJ2-5 | TRBV5-4 | CASSPGLAVKETQYF
TRBJ2-3 | TRBV21-1 | CASSKVRVSTDTQYF
TRBJ1-6 | TRBV7-8 | CASSSSGSSYNSPLHF
TRBJ2-7 | TRBV6-6 | CASSQTSGRYSYEQYF
TRBJ2-7 | TRBV11-3 | CASSSRTGEAYEQYF
TRBJ1-4 | TRBV27 | CASRPGREDVREKLFF